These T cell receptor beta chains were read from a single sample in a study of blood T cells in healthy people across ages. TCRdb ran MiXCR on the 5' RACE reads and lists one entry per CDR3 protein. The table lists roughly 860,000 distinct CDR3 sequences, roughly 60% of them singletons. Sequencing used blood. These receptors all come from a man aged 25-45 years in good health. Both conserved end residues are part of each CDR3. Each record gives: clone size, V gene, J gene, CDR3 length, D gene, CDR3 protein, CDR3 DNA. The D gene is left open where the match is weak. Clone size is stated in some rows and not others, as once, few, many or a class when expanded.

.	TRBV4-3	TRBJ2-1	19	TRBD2	CASSQDYPSSGGTYNEQFF	TGCGCCAGCAGCCAAGATTACCCGTCTAGCGGGGGCACCTACAATGAGCAGTTCTTC
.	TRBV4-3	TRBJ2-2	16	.	CASSQDYDRTTGELFF	TGCGCCAGCAGCCAAGATTACGACAGGACCACCGGGGAGCTGTTTTTT
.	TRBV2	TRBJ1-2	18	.	CASSSMLLKGRGYYGYTF	TGTGCCAGCAGCTCTATGTTATTGAAGGGGCGCGGATACTATGGCTACACCTTC
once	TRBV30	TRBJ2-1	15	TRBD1	CAWRGAGTGLGEQFF	TGTGCCTGGAGGGGAGCCGGGACAGGTCTTGGTGAGCAGTTCTTC
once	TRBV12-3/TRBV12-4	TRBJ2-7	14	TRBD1	CASSWDREGCEQYF	TGTGCCAGCAGCTGGGACAGGGAGGGATGCGAGCAGTACTTC
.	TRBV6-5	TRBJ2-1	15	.	CASSRQKNSYNEQFF	TGTGCCAGCAGTAGACAGAAAAACTCCTACAATGAGCAGTTCTTC
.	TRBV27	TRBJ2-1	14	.	CASSSGGGNHEQFF	TGTGCCAGCAGTTCAGGCGGTGGGAACCATGAGCAGTTCTTC
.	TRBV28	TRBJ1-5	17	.	CASSLTGYYNSNQPQHF	TGTGCCAGCAGTTTAACAGGCTATTACAATAGCAATCAGCCCCAGCATTTT
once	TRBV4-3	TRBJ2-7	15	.	CASSQDRSSADEQYF	TGCGCCAGCAGCCAAGATAGGTCTTCCGCGGACGAGCAGTACTTC
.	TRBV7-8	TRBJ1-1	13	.	CASSITGNTEAFF	TGTGCCAGCAGCATTACGGGGAACACTGAAGCTTTCTTT
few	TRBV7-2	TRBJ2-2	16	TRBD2	CASSLGGTINTGELFF	TGTGCCAGCAGCTTAGGTGGGACTATTAACACCGGGGAGCTGTTTTTT
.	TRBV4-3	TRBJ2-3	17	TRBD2	CASSQDWAGGPADTQYF	TGCGCCAGCAGCCAAGACTGGGCGGGGGGGCCGGCAGATACGCAGTATTTT
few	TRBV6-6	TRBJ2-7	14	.	CASSSGGASYEQYF	TGTGCCAGCAGTTCTGGGGGCGCGTCCTACGAGCAGTACTTC
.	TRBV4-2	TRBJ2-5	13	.	CASSPGTTFSQYF	TGTGCCAGCAGCCCCGGGACAACTTTTTCCCAGTACTTC
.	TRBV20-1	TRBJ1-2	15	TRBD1	CSAGPRGTVGYGYTF	TGCAGTGCTGGCCCACGCGGGACAGTTGGTTATGGCTACACCTTC
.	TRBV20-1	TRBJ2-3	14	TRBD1	CSASGTGTTDTQYF	TGCAGTGCTAGTGGGACAGGGACGACAGATACGCAGTATTTT
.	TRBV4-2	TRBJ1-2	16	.	CASSHGGQPLNYGYTF	TGTGCCAGCAGCCACGGTGGACAGCCACTCAACTATGGCTACACCTTC
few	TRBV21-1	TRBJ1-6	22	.	CASRESGGELSRSLLYNSPLHF	TGTGCCAGCAGAGAAAGTGGGGGGGAGTTATCGCGAAGTCTCCTTTATAATTCACCCCTCCACTTT
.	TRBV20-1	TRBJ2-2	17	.	CSARDYARTANTGELFF	TGCAGTGCTAGAGATTATGCCCGGACAGCGAACACCGGGGAGCTGTTTTTT
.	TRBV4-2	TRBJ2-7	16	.	CASSQAVRTASYEQYF	TGTGCCAGCAGCCAGGCGGTAAGGACAGCATCCTACGAGCAGTACTTC
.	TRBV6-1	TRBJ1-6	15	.	CASSEIRGGNSPLHF	TGTGCCAGCAGTGAAATACGCGGCGGTAATTCACCCCTCCACTTT
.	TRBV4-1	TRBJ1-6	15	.	CASSQAGPYNSPLHF	TGCGCCAGCAGCCAGGCGGGGCCCTATAATTCACCCCTCCACTTT
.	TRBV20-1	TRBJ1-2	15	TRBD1	CSASRGTGANYGYTF	TGCAGTGCCTCCCGGGGGACAGGGGCCAACTATGGCTACACCTTC
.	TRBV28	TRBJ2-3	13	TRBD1	CASRVRGQDTQYF	TGTGCCAGCAGGGTAAGGGGGCAAGATACGCAGTATTTT
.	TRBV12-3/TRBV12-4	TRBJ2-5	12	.	CASSLGSGEQYF	TGTGCCAGCAGTTTGGGCTCCGGGGAGCAGTACTTC
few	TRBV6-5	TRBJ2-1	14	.	CASSLKASYNEQFF	TGTGCCAGCAGCCTGAAGGCCTCCTACAATGAGCAGTTCTTC
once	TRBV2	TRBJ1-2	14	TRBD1	CASSEEQGKDGYTF	TGTGCCAGCAGTGAGGAACAGGGGAAGGATGGCTACACCTTC
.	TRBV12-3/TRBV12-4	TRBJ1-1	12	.	CASSLGTAEAFF	TGTGCCAGCAGCCTCGGGACGGCTGAAGCTTTCTTT
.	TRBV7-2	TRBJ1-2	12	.	CASSFDRNGYTF	TGTGCCAGCAGCTTCGACAGGAACGGCTACACCTTC
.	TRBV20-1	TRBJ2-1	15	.	CSARDSARGNNEQFF	TGCAGTGCTAGAGATAGTGCAAGGGGAAACAATGAGCAGTTCTTC
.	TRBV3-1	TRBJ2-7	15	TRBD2	CASSSGTSGFYEQYF	TGTGCCAGCAGTTCCGGGACTAGCGGATTCTACGAGCAGTACTTC
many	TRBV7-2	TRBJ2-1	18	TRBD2	CASSLTSGGFISYNEQFF	TGTGCCAGCAGCTTAACTAGCGGGGGATTTATATCCTACAATGAGCAGTTCTTC
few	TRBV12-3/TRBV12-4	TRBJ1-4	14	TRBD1	CASTETGTLEKLFF	TGTGCCAGCACCGAGACAGGGACTTTAGAAAAACTGTTTTTT
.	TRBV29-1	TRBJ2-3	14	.	CSVDSITSTDTQYF	TGCAGCGTTGATTCCATCACTAGCACAGATACGCAGTATTTT
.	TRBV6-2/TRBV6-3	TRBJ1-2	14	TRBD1	CASSRTGPNYGYTF	TGTGCCAGCAGTCGGACAGGACCTAACTATGGCTACACCTTC
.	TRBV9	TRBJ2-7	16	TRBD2	CASSVGGGLASYEQYF	TGTGCCAGCAGCGTAGGGGGGGGACTAGCGTCCTACGAGCAGTACTTC
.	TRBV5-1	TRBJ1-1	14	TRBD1	CASSSTGTNTEAFF	TGCGCCAGCAGCTCGACAGGGACGAACACTGAAGCTTTCTTT
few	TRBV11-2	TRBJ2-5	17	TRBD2	CASSSGLAGGYQETQYF	TGTGCCAGCAGCTCGGGACTAGCGGGGGGGTACCAAGAGACCCAGTACTTC
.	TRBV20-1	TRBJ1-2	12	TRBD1	CSAGTANYGYTF	TGCAGTGCAGGGACAGCTAACTATGGCTACACCTTC
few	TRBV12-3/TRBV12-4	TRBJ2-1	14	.	CASRARGVGNEQFF	TGTGCCAGCAGGGCGCGCGGGGTGGGGAATGAGCAGTTCTTC
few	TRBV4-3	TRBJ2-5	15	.	CASSQGHGGIETQYF	TGCGCCAGCAGCCAAGGTCACGGGGGCATAGAGACCCAGTACTTC
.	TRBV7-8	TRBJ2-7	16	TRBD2	CASSLGLAGVGYEQYF	TGTGCCAGCAGCTTAGGACTAGCGGGGGTAGGCTACGAGCAGTACTTC
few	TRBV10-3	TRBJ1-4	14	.	CAISEDSGSEKLFF	TGTGCCATCAGTGAGGACAGCGGTTCCGAAAAACTGTTTTTT
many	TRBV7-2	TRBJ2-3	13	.	CASSLAPPDTQYF	TGTGCCAGCAGCTTAGCGCCCCCAGATACGCAGTATTTT
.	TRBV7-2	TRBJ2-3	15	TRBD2	CASSLAGGAGDTQYF	TGTGCCAGCAGCTTAGCGGGAGGGGCCGGGGATACGCAGTATTTT
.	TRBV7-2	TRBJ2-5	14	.	CASSVRRPLGTQYF	TGTGCCAGCAGCGTGAGACGCCCTCTGGGGACCCAGTACTTC
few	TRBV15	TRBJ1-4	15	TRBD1	CATSRDRARGEKLFF	TGTGCCACCAGCAGAGATCGCGCCAGGGGGGAAAAACTGTTTTTT
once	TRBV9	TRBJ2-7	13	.	CASSLPGADEQYF	TGTGCCAGCAGCCTCCCGGGGGCCGACGAGCAGTACTTC
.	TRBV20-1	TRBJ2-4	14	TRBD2	CSAASGLVKNIQYF	TGCAGTGCTGCTAGCGGGCTGGTTAAAAACATTCAGTACTTC
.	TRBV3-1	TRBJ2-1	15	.	CASNQDGGLYNEQFF	TGTGCCAGCAACCAAGACGGGGGTCTCTACAATGAGCAGTTCTTC